The 17 T cell receptor beta chains reported below all come from one sample, sequenced in a study of Ad26.COV2.S vaccination and SARS-CoV-2 variants. Treatment indicated: approximately 18 received Ad26.COV2.S at low or high dose, single or two shots; 5 received placebo; per-sample allocation not given. The investigators took samples on day 63 after the first vaccine or placebo injection. Generated by immunoSEQ multiplex PCR, the TCRdb table keeps only in-frame clones and is missing some. The table includes approximately 450,000 clones, approximately 92% detected once. Material: peripheral blood, obtained in a trial of Ad26.COV2.S vaccine versus placebo. The receptors stem from a person aged 18-60 years who received the Ad26.COV2.S COVID-19 vaccine or a placebo.

The chain recombines TRBV6-1 with TRBJ2-7, with unresolved D. Trimming left V 2 bases short and J 6 bases short, with 14 bases between. This CDR3 contains 14 residues. The germline V gene has CDR1 MNHNS and CDR2 SASEGT. The CDR3 DNA reads TGTGCCAGCAGTGAACTAGAAGACATGGCCGAGCAGTACTTC. It translates to CASSELEDMAEQYF.

This clone was recorded once. The V call is TRBV19, the J call TRBJ2-3; 13 bases line up with TRBD2. J lost 2 bases, V lost 4 bases, and 3 bases had no gene match. The germline CDR1 and CDR2 sequences are LNHDA and SQIVND (reference sequence). This CDR3 spans 16 amino acids. The CDR3 coding sequence is TGTGCCAGTAGTACGGGACTAGCGGGACACACAGATACGCAGTATTTT. Its translation is CASSTGLAGHTDTQYF. Drawing the rest from reference TRBV19 and TRBJ2-3, the complete variable domain is DGGITQSPKYLFRKEGQNVTLSCEQNLNHDAMYWYRQDPGQGLRLIYYSQIVNDFQKGDIAEGYSVSREKKESFPLTVTSAQKNPTAFYLCASSTGLAGHTDTQYFGPGTRLTVL.

The J gene is TRBJ2-7, the V gene TRBV5-1; D gene uncertain. The length of the CDR3 is 13 residues. The V gene lost 0 bases and the J gene lost 7 bases, with 11 bases spanning the gap. Germline CDR1 and CDR2: SGHRS and YFSETQ. CDR3 DNA: TGCGCCAGCAGCTTGGGACTTTCTGGGGAGCAGTACTTC. Amino acids: CASSLGLSGEQYF.

The chain recombines TRBV5-1 with TRBJ2-1; D ambiguous. The CDR3 totals 13 residues. V was cut by 4 bases and J by 5 bases, with 10 bases left in between. The germline V gene has CDR1 SGHRS and CDR2 YFSETQ. The CDR3 DNA follows: TGCGCCAGCAGCACGGCGGCTCACAATGAGCAGTTCTTC. This codes for CASSTAAHNEQFF.

This chain connects TRBV5-1 to TRBJ2-7, with D perhaps given as TRBD1 or TRBD2 (6 bases each). Germline V gene data show CDR1 as SGHRS and CDR2 as YFSETQ. CDR3 length: 14 residues. Trimming stripped 0 bases from V and 7 bases from J, with 14 bases between. The DNA of the CDR3 is TGCGCCAGCAGCTTGGGCCCTCAGGGGAGGGAGCAGTACTTC. Translated, it gives CASSLGPQGREQYF. Full variable domain (missing parts from reference TRBV5-1 and TRBJ2-7): KAGVTQTPRYLIKTRGQQVTLSCSPISGHRSVSWYQQTPGQGLQFLFEYFSETQRNKGNFPGRFSGRQFSNSRSEMNVSTLELGDSALYLCASSLGPQGREQYFGPGTRLTVT.

Written as DNA, the CDR3 is TGTGCCAGCAGAGGGACAGGTCAGTGGGATGAGCAGTTCTTC. Protein: CASRGTGQWDEQFF. The rearrangement uses TRBV2 and TRBJ2-1, with 8 bases lining up with TRBD1. The CDR3 runs 14 residues. Germline V gene lookup returns CDR1 SNHLY and CDR2 FYNNEI. J was trimmed by 8 bases and V by 6 bases; bases with no gene match: 9.

The chain's CDR3 is CASSLRQGVTGELFF. As DNA, the CDR3 is TGCGCCAGCAGCCTGAGACAGGGGGTTACCGGGGAGCTGTTTTTT. J is TRBJ2-2 and V is TRBV4-3; TRBD1 agrees at 9 bases. CDR3 length equals 15 residues. The V segment lost 4 bases and the J segment 5 bases; nucleotides outside the gene matches: 5. The germline CDR1 and CDR2 sequences are LGHNA and YSLEER.

This chain connects TRBV27 to TRBJ1-1; D is possibly TRBD1 (6 bases). Germline V gene data show CDR1 as MNHEY and CDR2 as SMNVEV (reference sequence). V was cut by 6 bases and J by 6 bases, with 17 bases left in between. This CDR3 has 14 amino acids. CDR3 loop: CASSPGAGVAEAFF. In DNA, the CDR3 is TGTGCCAGCAGCCCCGGCGCAGGGGTGGCTGAAGCTTTCTTT.

This clone was detected only once. The genes are TRBV6-2 or TRBV6-3 and TRBJ2-7, with D maybe TRBD2 (5 bases). V was shortened by 5 bases and J by 2 bases, with 16 bases between the two germline ends. Per the germline V gene, CDR1 is MNHEY and CDR2 is SVGEGT. CDR3 length: 15 residues. CDR3 in amino acids: CASSTRSGNTYEQYF. In DNA form, the CDR3 reads TGTGCCAGCAGTACCCGATCCGGGAATACCTACGAGCAGTACTTC.

This clone was recorded only once. This chain joins TRBV19 and TRBJ2-7; no clear D. Germline V gene sequence: CDR1 LNHDA, CDR2 SQIVND (reference sequence). V lost 0 bases and J lost 4, with 7 bases in between. The CDR3 covers 13 residues. The CDR3 reads CASSIETGYEQYF. For the CDR3, the DNA is TGTGCCAGTAGTATAGAAACCGGGTACGAGCAGTACTTC.

In DNA form, the CDR3 reads TGTGCCAGCAGCAAAGCTCCTAGCGGGAGGGCCGCCGGGGAGCTGTTTTTT. Translation gives CASSKAPSGRAAGELFF. V is TRBV21-1 and J is TRBJ2-2; the table assigns TRBD2, which was not confirmed against the DNA. TRBV21-1 is given as a pseudogene. This CDR3 has 17 residues.

The chain links TRBV7-2 to TRBJ2-1; 14 bases are shared with TRBD2. The CDR3 is made up of 17 amino acids. With V trimmed by 5 bases and J by 5 bases, 8 bases remained unmatched. The V gene's germline CDR1 is SGHTA and CDR2 FQGNSA. CDR3: CASSQGLAGAIDNEQFF. The CDR3 nucleotides are TGTGCCAGCAGCCAGGGACTAGCGGGAGCTATAGACAATGAGCAGTTCTTC.

The rearrangement joins TRBV7-8 to TRBJ1-3, with D possibly matching TRBD1 (5 bases). V was cut by 1 base and J by 8 bases, with 15 bases left in between. Looked up from germline, CDR1 is SGHVS and CDR2 is FQNEAQ. The CDR3 consists of 15 residues. The CDR3 region has the DNA TGTGCCAGCAGCTTAGTGGCCTCTACGGGGGACACCATATATTTT. It yields the protein CASSLVASTGDTIYF.

V is TRBV3-1 (or the pseudogene TRBV3-2) and J is TRBJ2-3, with TRBD1 matching over 11 bases. The CDR3 runs 16 residues. Germline lookup yields CDR1 LGHDT and CDR2 YNNKEL (reference sequence). V dropped 4 bases and J dropped 0; count of bases not matched to a gene: 3. CDR3 loop: CASSLGTGGSTDTQYF. The DNA for the CDR3 is TGTGCCAGCAGCCTTGGGACAGGGGGAAGCACAGATACGCAGTATTTT.

The chain has TRBV6-5 and TRBJ2-2, with no clear D. Germline loops: CDR1 MNHEY, CDR2 SVGAGI. CDR3 length: 11 residues. V was trimmed by 5 bases and J by 8 bases, leaving 6 bases between them. The CDR3 loop reads CASSREGELFF. CDR3 coding DNA: TGTGCCAGCAGTCGCGAGGGGGAGCTGTTTTTT.

This clone was seen a few times. The CDR3 DNA reads TGTGCCAGCAGCTTAGTCGGGACAGCCTTTTTTGAGACCCAGTACTTC. This encodes CASSLVGTAFFETQYF. The chain employs TRBV7-2 and TRBJ2-5, with 7 bases identical to TRBD1. V lost 1 base and J lost 5; bases outside the gene matches: 10. The CDR3 spans 16 residues. Germline values: CDR1 SGHTA, CDR2 FQGNSA.

The rearrangement joins TRBV27 to TRBJ1-2; D perhaps matches TRBD1 (5 bases). Germline V gene data show CDR1 as MNHEY and CDR2 as SMNVEV (reference sequence). The CDR3 has 14 amino acids. Trimming removed 1 base from V and 5 bases from J, with 11 bases in between. The CDR3: CASSLLGGEYGYTF. CDR3 nucleotides: TGTGCCAGCAGTTTATTGGGGGGAGAGTATGGCTACACCTTC.